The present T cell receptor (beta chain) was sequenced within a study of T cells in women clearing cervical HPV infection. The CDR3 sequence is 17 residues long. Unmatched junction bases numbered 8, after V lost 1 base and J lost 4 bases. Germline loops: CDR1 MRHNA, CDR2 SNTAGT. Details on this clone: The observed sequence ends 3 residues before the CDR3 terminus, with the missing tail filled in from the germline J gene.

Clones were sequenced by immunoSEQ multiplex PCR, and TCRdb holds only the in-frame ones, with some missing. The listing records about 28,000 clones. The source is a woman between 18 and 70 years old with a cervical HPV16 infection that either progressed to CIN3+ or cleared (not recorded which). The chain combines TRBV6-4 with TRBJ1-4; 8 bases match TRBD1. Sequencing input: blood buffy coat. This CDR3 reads CASSDLTGDLGNEKLFF. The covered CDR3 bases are TGTGCCAGCAGTGACTTGACAGGGGATCTCGGTAATGAAAAA.